The present T cell receptor (beta chain) was sequenced within a study of cytomegalovirus exposure and HLA in healthy donors. Study observations and caveats: Across all donors, roughly uniform sequencing depth was an assumption of the presence/absence analyses.

Primers: 60 Vbeta forward and 13 Jbeta reverse. Using immunoSEQ multiplex PCR, the repertoire was profiled, and TCRdb retains in-frame clones only, with some absent. There are roughly 180,000 clones in the sample; 70% to 80% occur only once, and 1.5% to 2% lies in the top ten. Of note for this clone: No antigen is known for it.

Sequencing input: PBMCs. This receptor was taken from a man younger than 35 in good health and CMV-seronegative.

The CDR3: CASSQVAGGGTDTQYF. The DNA for the CDR3 is TGCGCCAGCAGCCAAGTGGCGGGGGGGGGCACAGATACGCAGTATTTT. The chain employs TRBV4-1 and TRBJ2-3; TRBD2 agrees at 9 bases. The trim removed 1 base at V and 1 base at J, leaving 3 bases unmatched. Looked up from germline, CDR1 is MGHRA and CDR2 is YSYEKL. This CDR3 has 16 residues.